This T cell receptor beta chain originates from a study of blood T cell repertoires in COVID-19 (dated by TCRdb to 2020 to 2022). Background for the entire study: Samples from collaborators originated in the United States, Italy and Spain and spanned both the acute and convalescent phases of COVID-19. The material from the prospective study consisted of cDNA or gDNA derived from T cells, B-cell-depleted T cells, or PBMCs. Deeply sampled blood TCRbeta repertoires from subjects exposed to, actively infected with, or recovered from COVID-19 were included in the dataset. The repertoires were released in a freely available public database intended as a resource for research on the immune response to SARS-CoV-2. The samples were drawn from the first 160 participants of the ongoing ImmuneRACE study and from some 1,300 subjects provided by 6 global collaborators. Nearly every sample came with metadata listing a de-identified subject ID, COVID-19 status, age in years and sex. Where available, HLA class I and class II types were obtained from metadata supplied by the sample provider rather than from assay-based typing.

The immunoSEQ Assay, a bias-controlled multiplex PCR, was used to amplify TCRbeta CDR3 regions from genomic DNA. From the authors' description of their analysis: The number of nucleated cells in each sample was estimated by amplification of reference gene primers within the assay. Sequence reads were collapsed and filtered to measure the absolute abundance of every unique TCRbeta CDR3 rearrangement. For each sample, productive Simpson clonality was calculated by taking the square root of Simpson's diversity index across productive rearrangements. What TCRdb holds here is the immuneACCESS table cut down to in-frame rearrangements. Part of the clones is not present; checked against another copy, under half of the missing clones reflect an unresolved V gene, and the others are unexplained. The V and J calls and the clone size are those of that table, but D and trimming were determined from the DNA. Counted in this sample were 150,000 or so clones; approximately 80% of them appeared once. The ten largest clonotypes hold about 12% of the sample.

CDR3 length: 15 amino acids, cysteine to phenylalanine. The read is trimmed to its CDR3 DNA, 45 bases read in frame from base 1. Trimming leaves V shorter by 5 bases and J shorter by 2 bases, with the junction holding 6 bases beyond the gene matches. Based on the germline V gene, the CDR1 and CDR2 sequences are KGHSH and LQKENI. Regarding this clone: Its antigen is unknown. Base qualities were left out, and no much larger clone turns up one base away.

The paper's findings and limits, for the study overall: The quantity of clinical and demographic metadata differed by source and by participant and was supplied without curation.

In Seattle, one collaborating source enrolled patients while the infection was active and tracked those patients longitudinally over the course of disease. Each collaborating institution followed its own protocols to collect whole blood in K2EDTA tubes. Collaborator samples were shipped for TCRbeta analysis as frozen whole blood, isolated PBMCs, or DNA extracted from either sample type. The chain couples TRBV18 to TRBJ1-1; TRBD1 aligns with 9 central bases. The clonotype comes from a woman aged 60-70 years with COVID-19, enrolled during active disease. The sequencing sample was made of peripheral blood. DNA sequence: TGTGCCAGCTCATCTGGGACAGGGATCAACACTGAAGCTTTCTTT. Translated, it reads CASSSGTGINTEAFF.